The present entry profiles one T cell receptor beta chain with its context. Its specificity is not known. At one boundary the junction diverges from the germline segment, which might be a read error. This specimen comes from a study of blood T cells in healthy people across ages. Whole-study findings and limits: Per million T cells, TCR beta diversity dropped roughly linearly as age increased.

A J-beta primer mix and a sample-barcoded 5' primer were used in a second PCR of about 6 to 12 cycles. TCRdb re-derived calls from the 5' RACE reads in MiXCR, one entry per CDR3 protein. This sample has around 800,000 distinct CDR3 sequences; around 62% occur once, and the top ten carry roughly 25%. Sequenced: blood. The sequence came from a man younger than 40 in good health.

The CDR3 DNA is TGTGCCAGCAGTCCGGACAGGGAAAGCACTGATACGCAGTATTTT. This sequence encodes CASSPDRESTDTQYF. The V and J genes are TRBV28 and TRBJ2-3; 8 nucleotides agree with TRBD1. The CDR3 runs 15 residues. The germline gives CDR1 MDHEN, CDR2 SYDVKM.